The subject of this entry is one T cell receptor (beta chain). The sample belongs to a study of shared clonotypes between healthy human individuals. Deep was the level at which the assay was run. In the sorted-subset replicate PCRs, approximately 200 ng DNA, 25,000 to 30,000 T cell genomes, was used. The assay was immunoSEQ multiplex PCR, and TCRdb's table has in-frame clones only and misses some. The sample gives around 1,100,000 clones, roughly 80% of which show up once; roughly 0.9% is in the top ten. Trimming pared 4 bases from V and 9 bases from J, leaving 13 bases between. CDR3 size: 12 residues. Per germline, CDR1 SQVTM and CDR2 ANQGSEA. CD4+ cell separation produced CD45RA+ naive and CD45RA-negative memory subsets.

Sequenced input: memory CD4+ T cells from PBMCs. Subset defined: CD45RA-negative fraction. This chain joins TRBV29-1 and TRBJ2-1, with D tentatively TRBD2 (6 bases). The sequence was collected from a man aged 18 to 35 in good health. Some clones in this sample may be carry-over from other donors' samples. CDR3 sequence (DNA): TGCAGCGTTGGAACCGGGGGAGGTGAGCAGTTCTTC. This codes for CSVGTGGGEQFF.